One sample yielded the 10 T cell receptor beta chains listed below, sequenced in a study of early T cells in non-severe SARS-CoV-2 infection. Using its own MiXCR run on the 5' RACE reads, TCRdb lists one record per CDR3 protein. The top ten hold 1.2% to 1.5% of the sample, which has around 64,000 distinct CDR3 sequences, approximately 12% seen once. The sample consisted of whole blood, taken at baseline. These receptors all stem from an adult who was a healthcare worker with PCR-confirmed SARS-CoV-2 infection or an uninfected control (not recorded which).

The chain is built from TRBV21-1 and TRBJ2-7; TRBD1, as called in the table, went unchecked against the DNA. TRBV21-1 represents a pseudogene. The CDR3 consists of 19 residues. The CDR3 bases are TGTGCCAGCAGCAAAGGTATTAGTAGGCGGCAGGGGATTGCCTACGAGCAGTACTTC. Translating gives CASSKGISRRQGIAYEQYF.

Only a few counts were recorded for this clonotype. The J gene is TRBJ2-7, the V gene TRBV6-2 or TRBV6-3; 8 bases agree with TRBD1. The CDR3 sequence is 15 residues long. Germline loops: CDR1 MNHEY, CDR2 SVGEGT. V was pared by 4 bases and J by 0 bases, with 5 bases of the junction left unmatched. The chain's CDR3 is CASSLTGVGSYEQYF. The CDR3 nucleotides read TGTGCCAGCAGTTTGACAGGGGTGGGCTCCTACGAGCAGTACTTC.

The rearrangement uses TRBV5-1 and TRBJ2-5; D is unclear. From germline, CDR1 is SGHRS and CDR2 YFSETQ. V was trimmed by 4 bases and J by 1 base, leaving 11 bases between them. The CDR3 extends over 14 amino acids. The CDR3 DNA reads TGCGCCAGCAGCCCAGGACGCTTCCAAGAGACCCAGTACTTC. Translated: CASSPGRFQETQYF.

The chain is built from TRBV6-4 and TRBJ1-2; D remains unclear. The CDR3 consists of 15 residues. Germline V CDR1 and CDR2: MRHNA, SNTAGT. Trimming left V 6 bases short and J 0 bases short, with 14 bases between. In DNA, the CDR3 is TGTGCCAGCAGCCCAAGAGAGAATGCTAACTATGGCTACACCTTC. It encodes CASSPRENANYGYTF.

This clonotype was seen at least ten times. This rearrangement joins TRBV6-5 to TRBJ2-2; tentatively, D is TRBD1 (5 bases). This CDR3 is 14 amino acids long. Trimming removed 6 bases from V and 1 base from J, with 9 bases in between. Germline CDR1 MNHEY, CDR2 SVGAGI. The CDR3 DNA follows: TGTGCCAGCAGCGGTGGACAGAACACCGGGGAGCTGTTTTTT. This encodes CASSGGQNTGELFF.

The rearrangement joins TRBV4-2 to TRBJ1-6; 7 bases map to TRBD1. This CDR3 has 15 amino acids. The ends lost 4 bases at V and 8 bases at J; junction bases unmatched: 8. CDR1 is LGHNA and CDR2 is YNFKEQ in the germline V gene. This CDR3 reads CASSRATGLDSPLHF. The CDR3 region has the DNA TGTGCCAGCAGCCGCGCGACAGGGTTGGATTCACCCCTCCACTTT.

This clonotype has more than one count but fewer than ten. This chain links TRBV12-3 or TRBV12-4 with TRBJ2-7; D is undetermined. This CDR3 comprises 13 residues. V was cut by 3 bases and J by 5 bases, with 11 bases left in between. CDR3 protein: CASSLENGHEQYF. CDR3 DNA sequence: TGTGCCAGCAGTTTGGAAAATGGCCACGAGCAGTACTTC.

This clonotype came up a few times. This chain connects TRBV28 to TRBJ2-3, with TRBD1 as a possible D gene (5 bases). V lost 5 bases and J 3 bases, leaving 18 bases between the germline ends. The germline gives CDR1 MDHEN, CDR2 SYDVKM. CDR3 length equals 16 residues. As DNA, the CDR3 is TGTGCCAGCAGTCAGAAGACAGCCCTCCTAACAGATACGCAGTATTTT. Translated, it gives CASSQKTALLTDTQYF.

This clonotype was counted a few times. The chain couples TRBV27 to TRBJ1-2; D gene uncertain. Germline assignment: CDR1 MNHEY and CDR2 SMNVEV (reference sequence). The CDR3 has 13 residues. V dropped 7 bases and J dropped 3 bases, with 12 bases sitting between them. The CDR3 loop is CASKLTADYGYTF. The CDR3, as DNA: TGTGCCAGCAAGTTAACGGCGGACTATGGCTACACCTTC.

The rearrangement uses TRBV7-6 and TRBJ2-7; TRBD2 matches at 7 bases. With V trimmed by 1 base and J by 5 bases, 8 bases remained unmatched. Per the germline V gene, CDR1 is SGHVS and CDR2 is FNYEAQ. CDR3 length equals 15 residues. CDR3 protein: CASSLGSGTLHEQYF. CDR3 coding DNA: TGTGCCAGCAGCTTAGGAAGCGGGACCCTCCACGAGCAGTACTTC.